This T cell receptor (beta chain) appears in the sequencing data of a study of stem cell transplantation in POMP-related autoinflammatory disease. Study at large: Hypothesis: faulty thymoproteasomes impair CD8+ T-cell selection, skewing TRB repertoires. Before transplant: CD4+ naive skewing, low CD8+ proportions, reduced cytokine secretion.

Trimming removed 6 bases at V and 3 bases at J, with 11 bases between. The CDR3 is 14 amino acids. Germline CDR1 is LNHDA and CDR2 is SQIVND (reference sequence). Method: immunoSEQ multiplex PCR; TCRdb's copy keeps in-frame clones and lacks some. The sample consists of 25,000 to 30,000 clones, roughly four fifths of them appearing once. In regard to this clone: No antigen is known for it.

PRAID featured immunodeficiency plus autoinflammation. General study findings and limits: In patients with PRAID, every analyzed T-cell subset tended to show lower diversity and higher clonality.

The clonotype was recovered from a human donor with POMP-related autoinflammation and immune dysregulation (PRAID). The material was CD4+ T cells from PBMCs, obtained before stem cell transplantation. The rearrangement joins TRBV19 to TRBJ2-2; the D is unclear. The CDR3 spells CASRTQLHTGELFF. The CDR3 nucleotides are TGTGCCAGTAGAACGCAACTCCACACCGGGGAGCTGTTTTTT.